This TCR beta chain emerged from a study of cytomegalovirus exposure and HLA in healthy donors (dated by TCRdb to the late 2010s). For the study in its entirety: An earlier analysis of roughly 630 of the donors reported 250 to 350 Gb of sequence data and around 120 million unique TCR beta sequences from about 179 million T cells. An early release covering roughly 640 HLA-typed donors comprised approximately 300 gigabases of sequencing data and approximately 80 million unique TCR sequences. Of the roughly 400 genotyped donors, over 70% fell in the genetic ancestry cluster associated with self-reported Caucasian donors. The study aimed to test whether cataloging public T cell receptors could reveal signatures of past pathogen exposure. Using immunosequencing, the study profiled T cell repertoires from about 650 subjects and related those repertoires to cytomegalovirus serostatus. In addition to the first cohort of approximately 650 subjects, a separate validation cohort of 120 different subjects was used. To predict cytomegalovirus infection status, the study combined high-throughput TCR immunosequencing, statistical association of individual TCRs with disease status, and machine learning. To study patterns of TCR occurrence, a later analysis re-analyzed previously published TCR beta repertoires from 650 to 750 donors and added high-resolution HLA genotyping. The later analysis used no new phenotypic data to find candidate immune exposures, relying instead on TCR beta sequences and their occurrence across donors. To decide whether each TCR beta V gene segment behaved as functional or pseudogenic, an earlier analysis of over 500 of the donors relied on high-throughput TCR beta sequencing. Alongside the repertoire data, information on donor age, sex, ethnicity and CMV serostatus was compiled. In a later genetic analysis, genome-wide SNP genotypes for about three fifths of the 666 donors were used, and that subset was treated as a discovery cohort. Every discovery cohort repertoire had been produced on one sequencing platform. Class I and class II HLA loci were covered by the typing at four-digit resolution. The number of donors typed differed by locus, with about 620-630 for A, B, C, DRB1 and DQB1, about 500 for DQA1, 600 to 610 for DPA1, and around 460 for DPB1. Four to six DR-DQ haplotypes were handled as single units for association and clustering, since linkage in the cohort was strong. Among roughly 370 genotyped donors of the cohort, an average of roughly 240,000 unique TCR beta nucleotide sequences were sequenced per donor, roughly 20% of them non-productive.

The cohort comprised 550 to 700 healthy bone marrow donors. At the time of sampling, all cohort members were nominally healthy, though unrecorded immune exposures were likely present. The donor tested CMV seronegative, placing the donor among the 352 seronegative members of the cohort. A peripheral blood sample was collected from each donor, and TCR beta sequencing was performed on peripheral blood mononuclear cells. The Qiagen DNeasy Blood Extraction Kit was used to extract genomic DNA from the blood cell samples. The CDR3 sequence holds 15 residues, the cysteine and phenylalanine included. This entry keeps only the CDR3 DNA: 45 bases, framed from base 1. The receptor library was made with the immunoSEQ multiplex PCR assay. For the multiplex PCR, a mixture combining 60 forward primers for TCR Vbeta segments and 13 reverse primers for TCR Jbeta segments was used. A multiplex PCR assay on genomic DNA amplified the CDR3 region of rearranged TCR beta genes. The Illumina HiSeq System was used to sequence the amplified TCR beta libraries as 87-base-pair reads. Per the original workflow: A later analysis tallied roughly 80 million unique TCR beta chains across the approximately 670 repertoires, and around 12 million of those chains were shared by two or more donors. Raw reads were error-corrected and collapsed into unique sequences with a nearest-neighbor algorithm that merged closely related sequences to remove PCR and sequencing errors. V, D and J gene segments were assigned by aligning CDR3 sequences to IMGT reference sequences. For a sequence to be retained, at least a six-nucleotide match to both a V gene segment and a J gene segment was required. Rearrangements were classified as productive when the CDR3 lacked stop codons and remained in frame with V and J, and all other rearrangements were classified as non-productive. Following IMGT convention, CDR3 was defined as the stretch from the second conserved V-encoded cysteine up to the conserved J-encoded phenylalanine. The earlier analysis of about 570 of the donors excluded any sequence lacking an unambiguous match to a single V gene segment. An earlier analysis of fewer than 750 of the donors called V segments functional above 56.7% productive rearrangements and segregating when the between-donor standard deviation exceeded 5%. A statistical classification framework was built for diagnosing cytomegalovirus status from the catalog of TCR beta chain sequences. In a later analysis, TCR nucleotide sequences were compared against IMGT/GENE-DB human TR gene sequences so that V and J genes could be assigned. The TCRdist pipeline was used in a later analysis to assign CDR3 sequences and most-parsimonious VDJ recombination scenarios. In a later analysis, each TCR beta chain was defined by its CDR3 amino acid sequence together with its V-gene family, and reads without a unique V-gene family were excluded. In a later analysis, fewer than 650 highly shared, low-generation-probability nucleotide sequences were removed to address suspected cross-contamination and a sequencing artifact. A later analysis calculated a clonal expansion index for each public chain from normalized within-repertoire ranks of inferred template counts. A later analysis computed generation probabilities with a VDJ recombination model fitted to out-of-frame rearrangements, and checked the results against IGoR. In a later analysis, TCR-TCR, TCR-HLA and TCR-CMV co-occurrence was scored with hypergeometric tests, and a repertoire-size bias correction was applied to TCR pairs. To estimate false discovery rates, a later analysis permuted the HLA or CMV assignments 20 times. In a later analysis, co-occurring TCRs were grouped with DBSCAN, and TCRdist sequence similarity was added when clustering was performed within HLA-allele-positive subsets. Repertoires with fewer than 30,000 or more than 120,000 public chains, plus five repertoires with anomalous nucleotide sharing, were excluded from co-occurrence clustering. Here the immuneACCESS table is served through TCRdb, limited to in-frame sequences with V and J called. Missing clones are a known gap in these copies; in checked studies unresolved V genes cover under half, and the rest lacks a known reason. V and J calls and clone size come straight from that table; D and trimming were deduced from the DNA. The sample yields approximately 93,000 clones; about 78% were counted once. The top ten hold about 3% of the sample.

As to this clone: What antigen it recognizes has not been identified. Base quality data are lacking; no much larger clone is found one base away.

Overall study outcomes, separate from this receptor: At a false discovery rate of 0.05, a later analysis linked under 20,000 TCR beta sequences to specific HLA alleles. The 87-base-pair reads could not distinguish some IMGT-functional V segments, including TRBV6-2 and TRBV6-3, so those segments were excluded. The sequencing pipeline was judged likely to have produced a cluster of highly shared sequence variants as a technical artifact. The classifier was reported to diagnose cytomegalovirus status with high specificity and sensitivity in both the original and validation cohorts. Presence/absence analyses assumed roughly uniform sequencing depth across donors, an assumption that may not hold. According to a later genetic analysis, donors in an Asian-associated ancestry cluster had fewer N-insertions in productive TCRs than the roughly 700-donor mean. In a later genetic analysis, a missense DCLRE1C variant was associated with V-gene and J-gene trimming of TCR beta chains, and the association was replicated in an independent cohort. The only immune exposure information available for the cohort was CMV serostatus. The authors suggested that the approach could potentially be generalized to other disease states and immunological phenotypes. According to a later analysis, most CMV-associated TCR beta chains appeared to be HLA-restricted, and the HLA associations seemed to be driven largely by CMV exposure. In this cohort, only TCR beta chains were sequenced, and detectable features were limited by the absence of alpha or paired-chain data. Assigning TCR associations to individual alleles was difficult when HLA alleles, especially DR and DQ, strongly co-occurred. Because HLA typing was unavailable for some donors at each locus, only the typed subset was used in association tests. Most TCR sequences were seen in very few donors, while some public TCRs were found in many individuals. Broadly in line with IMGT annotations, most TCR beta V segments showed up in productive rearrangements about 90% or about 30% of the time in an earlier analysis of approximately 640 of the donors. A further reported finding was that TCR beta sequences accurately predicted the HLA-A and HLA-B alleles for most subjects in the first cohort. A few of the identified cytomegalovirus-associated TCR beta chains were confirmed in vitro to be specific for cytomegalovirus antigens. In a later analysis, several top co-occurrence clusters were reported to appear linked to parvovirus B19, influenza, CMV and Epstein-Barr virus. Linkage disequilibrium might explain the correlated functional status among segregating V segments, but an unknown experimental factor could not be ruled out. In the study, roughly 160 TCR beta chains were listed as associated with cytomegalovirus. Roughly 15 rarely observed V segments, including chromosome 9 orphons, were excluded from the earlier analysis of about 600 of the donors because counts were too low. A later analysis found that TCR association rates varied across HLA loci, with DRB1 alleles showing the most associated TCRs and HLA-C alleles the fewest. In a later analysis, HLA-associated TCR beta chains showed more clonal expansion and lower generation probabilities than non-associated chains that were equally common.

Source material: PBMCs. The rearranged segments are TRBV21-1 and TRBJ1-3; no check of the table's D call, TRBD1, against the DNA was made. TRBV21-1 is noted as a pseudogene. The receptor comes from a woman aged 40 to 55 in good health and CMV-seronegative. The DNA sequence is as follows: TGTGCCAGCAGAATCTCGGGACAGGGTGGAAACACCATATATTTT. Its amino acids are CASRISGQGGNTIYF.